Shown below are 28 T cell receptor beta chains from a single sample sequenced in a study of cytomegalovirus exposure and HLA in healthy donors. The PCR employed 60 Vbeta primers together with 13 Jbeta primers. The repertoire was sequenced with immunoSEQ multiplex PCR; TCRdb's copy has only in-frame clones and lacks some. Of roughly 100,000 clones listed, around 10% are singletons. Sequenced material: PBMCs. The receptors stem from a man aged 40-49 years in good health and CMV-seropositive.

The CDR3 region is CASSQDLTGGSYTF. The CDR3 region has the DNA TGTGCCAGCAGTCAGGATCTCACAGGGGGTAGCTACACCTTC. The rearrangement links TRBV28 to TRBJ1-2; 8 bases agree with TRBD1. Germline V CDR1 and CDR2: MDHEN, SYDVKM. The CDR3 covers 14 residues. Germline trimming cut 5 bases from V and 9 bases from J; bases unmatched to any gene: 11.

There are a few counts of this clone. The CDR3 bases are TGCGCCAGCAGCTTGTTTCAGTTAGCGGGAGATGAGCAGTTCTTC. Its translation is CASSLFQLAGDEQFF. This chain connects TRBV5-1 to TRBJ2-1, with 9 bases lining up with TRBD2. The CDR3 length is 15 residues. V was pared by 1 base and J by 8 bases, with 7 bases of the junction left unmatched. CDR1 is SGHRS and CDR2 is YFSETQ in the germline V gene.

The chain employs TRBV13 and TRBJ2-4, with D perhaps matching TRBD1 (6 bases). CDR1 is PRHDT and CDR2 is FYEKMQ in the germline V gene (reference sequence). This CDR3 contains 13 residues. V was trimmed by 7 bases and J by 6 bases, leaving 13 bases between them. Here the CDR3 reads CASTPPRGNIQYF. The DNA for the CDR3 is TGTGCCAGCACCCCCCCCAGGGGAAACATTCAGTACTTC.

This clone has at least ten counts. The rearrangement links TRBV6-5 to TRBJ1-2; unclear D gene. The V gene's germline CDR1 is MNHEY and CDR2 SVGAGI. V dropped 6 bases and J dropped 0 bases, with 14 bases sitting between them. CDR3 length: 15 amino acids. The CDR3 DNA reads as TGTGCCAGCAGACGAACGGTCCAAGCTAACTATGGCTACACCTTC. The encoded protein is CASRRTVQANYGYTF.

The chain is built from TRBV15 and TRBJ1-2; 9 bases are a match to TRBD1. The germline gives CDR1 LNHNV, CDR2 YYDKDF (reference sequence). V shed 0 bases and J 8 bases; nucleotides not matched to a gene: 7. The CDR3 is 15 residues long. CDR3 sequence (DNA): TGTGCCACCAGCAGAGATAGCCGACAGGGGGGGGGCTACACCTTC. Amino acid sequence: CATSRDSRQGGGYTF.

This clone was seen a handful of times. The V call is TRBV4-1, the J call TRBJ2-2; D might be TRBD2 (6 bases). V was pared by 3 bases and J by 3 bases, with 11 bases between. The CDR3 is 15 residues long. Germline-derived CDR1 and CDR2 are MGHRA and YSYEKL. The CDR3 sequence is CASSHFGGDTGELFF. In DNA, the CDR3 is TGCGCCAGCAGCCACTTCGGAGGGGACACCGGGGAGCTGTTTTTT.

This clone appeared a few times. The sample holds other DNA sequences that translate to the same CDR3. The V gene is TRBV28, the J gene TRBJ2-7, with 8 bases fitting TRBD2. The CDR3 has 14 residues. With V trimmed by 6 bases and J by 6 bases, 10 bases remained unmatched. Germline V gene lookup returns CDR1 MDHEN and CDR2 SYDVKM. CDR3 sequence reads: CASRPRQLAGEQYF. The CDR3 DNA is TGTGCCAGCAGGCCTCGGCAGCTAGCGGGCGAGCAGTACTTC.

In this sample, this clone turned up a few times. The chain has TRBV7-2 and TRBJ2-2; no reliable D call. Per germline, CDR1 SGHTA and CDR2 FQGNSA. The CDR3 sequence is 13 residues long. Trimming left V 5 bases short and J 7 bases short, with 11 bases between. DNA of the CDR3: TGTGCCAGCAGCCCGGGTGGGTTCGGGGAGCTGTTTTTT. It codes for CASSPGGFGELFF.

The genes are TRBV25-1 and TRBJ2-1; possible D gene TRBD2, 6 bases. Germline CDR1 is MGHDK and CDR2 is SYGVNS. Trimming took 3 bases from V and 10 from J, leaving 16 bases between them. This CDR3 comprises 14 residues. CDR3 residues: CASSEAGSGVEQFF. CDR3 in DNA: TGTGCCAGCAGTGAGGCGGGGTCGGGAGTCGAGCAGTTCTTC.

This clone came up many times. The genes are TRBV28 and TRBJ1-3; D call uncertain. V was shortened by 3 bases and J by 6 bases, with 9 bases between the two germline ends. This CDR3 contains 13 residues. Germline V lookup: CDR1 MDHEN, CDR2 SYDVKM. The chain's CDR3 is CASSLQDENTIYF. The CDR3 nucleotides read TGTGCCAGCAGTTTGCAGGATGAAAACACCATATATTTT.

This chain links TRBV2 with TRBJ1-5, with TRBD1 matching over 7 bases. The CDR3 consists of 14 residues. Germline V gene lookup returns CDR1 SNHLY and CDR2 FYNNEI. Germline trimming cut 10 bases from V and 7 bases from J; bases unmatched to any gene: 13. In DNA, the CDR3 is TGTGCCACCACCAACAGCCAGGGGGGACAGCCCCAGCATTTT. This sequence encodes CATTNSQGGQPQHF.

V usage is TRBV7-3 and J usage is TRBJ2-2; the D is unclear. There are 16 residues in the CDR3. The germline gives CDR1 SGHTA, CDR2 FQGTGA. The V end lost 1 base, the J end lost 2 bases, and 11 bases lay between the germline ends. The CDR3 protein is CASSLILLSNTGELFF. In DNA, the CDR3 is TGTGCCAGCAGCTTAATCCTACTATCAAACACCGGGGAGCTGTTTTTT.

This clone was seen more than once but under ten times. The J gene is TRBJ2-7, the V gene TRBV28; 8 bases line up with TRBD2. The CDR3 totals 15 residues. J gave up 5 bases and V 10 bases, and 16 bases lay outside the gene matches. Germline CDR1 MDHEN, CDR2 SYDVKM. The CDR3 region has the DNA TGTGCCATCTCACCGTCGAGCGGGAGCATCGACGAGCAGTACTTC. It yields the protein CAISPSSGSIDEQYF. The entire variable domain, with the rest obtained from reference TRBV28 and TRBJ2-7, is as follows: DVKVTQSSRYLVKRTGEKVFLECVQDMDHENMFWYRQDPGLGLRLIYFSYDVKMKEKGDIPEGYSVSREKKERFSLILESASTNQTSMYLCAISPSSGSIDEQYFGPGTRLTVT.

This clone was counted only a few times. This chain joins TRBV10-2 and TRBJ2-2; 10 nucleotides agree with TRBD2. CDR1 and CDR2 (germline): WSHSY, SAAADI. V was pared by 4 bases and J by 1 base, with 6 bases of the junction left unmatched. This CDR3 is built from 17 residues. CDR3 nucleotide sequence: TGCGCCAGCAGTGGACTAGCGGGTCCGATGAACACCGGGGAGCTGTTTTTT. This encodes CASSGLAGPMNTGELFF.

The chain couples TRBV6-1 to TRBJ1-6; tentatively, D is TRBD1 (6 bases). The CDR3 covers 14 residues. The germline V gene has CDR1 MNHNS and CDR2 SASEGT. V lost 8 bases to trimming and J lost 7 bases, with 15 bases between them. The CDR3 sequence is CASFSGTQNSPLHF. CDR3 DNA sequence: TGTGCCAGCTTTTCCGGGACACAGAATTCACCCCTCCACTTT.

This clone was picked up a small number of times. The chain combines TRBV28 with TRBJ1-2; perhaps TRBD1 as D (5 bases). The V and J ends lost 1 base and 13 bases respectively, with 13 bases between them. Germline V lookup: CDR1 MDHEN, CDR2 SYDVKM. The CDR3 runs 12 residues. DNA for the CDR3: TGTGCCAGCAGTTTATTTGGCAGGGAAGGCACCTTC. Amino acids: CASSLFGREGTF.

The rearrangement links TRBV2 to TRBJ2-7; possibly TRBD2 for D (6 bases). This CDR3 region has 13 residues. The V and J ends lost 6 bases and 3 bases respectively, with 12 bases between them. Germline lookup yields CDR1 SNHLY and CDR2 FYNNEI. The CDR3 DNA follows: TGTGCCAGCAGGGGGGGAGTTAGCTACGAGCAGTACTTC. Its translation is CASRGGVSYEQYF.

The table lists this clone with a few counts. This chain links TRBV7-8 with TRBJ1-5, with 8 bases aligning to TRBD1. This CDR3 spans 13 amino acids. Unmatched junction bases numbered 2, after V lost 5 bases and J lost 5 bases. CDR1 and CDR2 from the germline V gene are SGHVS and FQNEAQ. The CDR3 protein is CASSPDRDQPQHF. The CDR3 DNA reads TGTGCCAGCAGCCCGGACAGGGATCAGCCCCAGCATTTT.

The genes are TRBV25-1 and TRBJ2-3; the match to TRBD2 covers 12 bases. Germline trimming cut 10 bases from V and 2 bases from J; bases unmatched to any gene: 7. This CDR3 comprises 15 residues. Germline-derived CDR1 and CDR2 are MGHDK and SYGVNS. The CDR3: CATDGLAGNTDTQYF. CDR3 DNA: TGTGCCACCGACGGACTAGCGGGGAACACAGATACGCAGTATTTT.

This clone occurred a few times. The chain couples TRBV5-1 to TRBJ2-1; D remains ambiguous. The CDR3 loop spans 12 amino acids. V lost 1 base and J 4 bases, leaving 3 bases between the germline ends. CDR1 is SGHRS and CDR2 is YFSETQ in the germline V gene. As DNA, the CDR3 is TGCGCCAGCAGCTTGCCTTACAATGAGCAGTTCTTC. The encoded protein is CASSLPYNEQFF.

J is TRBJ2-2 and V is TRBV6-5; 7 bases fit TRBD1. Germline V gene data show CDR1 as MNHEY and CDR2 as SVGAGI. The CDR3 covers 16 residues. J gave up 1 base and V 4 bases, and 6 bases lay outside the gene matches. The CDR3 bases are TGTGCCAGCAGTTTGAAACAGGGGCAGAACACCGGGGAGCTGTTTTTT. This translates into CASSLKQGQNTGELFF.

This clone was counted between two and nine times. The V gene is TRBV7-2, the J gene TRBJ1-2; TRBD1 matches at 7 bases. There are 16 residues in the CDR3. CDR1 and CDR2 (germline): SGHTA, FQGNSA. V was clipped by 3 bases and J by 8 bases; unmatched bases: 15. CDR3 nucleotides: TGTGCCAGCAGCTTTCCCTCCGGGACAGTCAGTCGGGGCTACACCTTC. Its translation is CASSFPSGTVSRGYTF. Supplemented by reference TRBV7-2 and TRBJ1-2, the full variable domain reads GAGVSQSPSNKVTEKGKDVELRCDPISGHTALYWYRQSLGQGLEFLIYFQGNSAPDKSGLPSDRFSAERTGGSVSTLTIQRTQQEDSAVYLCASSFPSGTVSRGYTFGSGTRLTVV.

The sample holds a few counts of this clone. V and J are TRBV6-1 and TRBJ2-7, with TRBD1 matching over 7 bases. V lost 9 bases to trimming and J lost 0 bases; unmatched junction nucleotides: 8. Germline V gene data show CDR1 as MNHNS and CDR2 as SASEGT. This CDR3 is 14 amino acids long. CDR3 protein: CASFWDSYSYEQYF. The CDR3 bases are TGTGCCAGTTTTTGGGACAGTTACTCCTACGAGCAGTACTTC.

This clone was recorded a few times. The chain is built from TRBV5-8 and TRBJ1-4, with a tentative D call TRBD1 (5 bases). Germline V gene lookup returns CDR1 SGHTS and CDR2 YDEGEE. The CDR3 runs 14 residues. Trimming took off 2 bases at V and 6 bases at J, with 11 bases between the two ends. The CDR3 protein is CASSFRDRHEKLFF. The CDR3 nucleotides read TGTGCCAGCAGCTTCAGGGATCGACATGAAAAACTGTTTTTT.

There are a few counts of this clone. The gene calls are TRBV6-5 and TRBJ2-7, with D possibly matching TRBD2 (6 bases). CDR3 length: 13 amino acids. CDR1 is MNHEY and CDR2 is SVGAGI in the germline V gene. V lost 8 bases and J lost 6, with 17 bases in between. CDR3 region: CASEGRGVSEQYF. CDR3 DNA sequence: TGTGCCAGCGAGGGCCGCGGGGTTAGCGAGCAGTACTTC.

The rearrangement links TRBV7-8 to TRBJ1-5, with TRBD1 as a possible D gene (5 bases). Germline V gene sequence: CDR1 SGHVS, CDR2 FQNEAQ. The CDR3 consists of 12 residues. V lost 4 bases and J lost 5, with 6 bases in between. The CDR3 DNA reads TGTGCCAGCAGCTCGGGGGATCAGCCCCAGCATTTT. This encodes CASSSGDQPQHF.

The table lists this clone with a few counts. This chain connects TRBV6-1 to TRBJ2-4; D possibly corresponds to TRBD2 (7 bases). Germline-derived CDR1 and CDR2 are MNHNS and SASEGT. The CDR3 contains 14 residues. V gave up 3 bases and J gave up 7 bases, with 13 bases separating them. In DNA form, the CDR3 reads TGTGCCAGCAGTGACCGGGGGCGGGGGAACATTCAGTACTTC. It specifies CASSDRGRGNIQYF.

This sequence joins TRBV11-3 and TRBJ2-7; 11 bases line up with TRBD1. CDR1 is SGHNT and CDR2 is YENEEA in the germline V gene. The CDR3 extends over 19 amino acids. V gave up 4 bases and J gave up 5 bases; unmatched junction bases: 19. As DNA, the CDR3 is TGTGCCAGCAGCTCTCCGGGACAGGGGGTCCGGAGAATCATCCACGAGCAGTACTTC. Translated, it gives CASSSPGQGVRRIIHEQYF.